This TCR beta chain was found in a study of metastatic and nonmetastatic thyroid tumors. Study context: From malignant and benign thyroid patients, repertoires in blood and in tumor or nodule tissue were compared. Study findings and constraints: Malignant thyroid tumors reportedly exceeded benign nodules significantly in TCR beta diversity, with the difference appearing in blood and tumor.

No treatment had been given to any patient before thyroid surgery. CDR1 is DFQATT and CDR2 is SNEGSKA in the germline V gene (reference sequence). The V end was cut by 5 bases, the J end by 0 bases, with 13 bases between. The CDR3 contains 14 residues. How the authors handled the data: What underpinned the distant-metastasis classifier for papillary thyroid cancer was the set of CDR3 differences across clinicopathological groups. TCRdb reprocessed the PCR reads via MiXCR. The V and J calls and clone size come from TCRdb's table, not from the authors' own analysis. This table has 25,000 to 30,000 clones, 20% to 30% appearing once. In its sample, this clone was seen many times. The antigen is not known.

Material: blood. V usage is TRBV20-1 and J usage is TRBJ2-5; the D gene is possibly TRBD1 (6 bases). The TCR originated in a female donor with papillary thyroid cancer or a benign thyroid nodule (not recorded which). Some clones in this sample may be carry-over from other donors' samples. The CDR3 coding sequence is TGCAGTGCTGTCACAGGGTGGGACCAAGAGACCCAGTACTTC. It encodes CSAVTGWDQETQYF.